The 9 T cell receptor beta chains presented below share a single source sample, sequenced in a study of T-cell memory formation after mild COVID-19 (dated by TCRdb to about 2021). Libraries were prepared through 5' RACE. The instrument was an Illumina NovaSeq 6000. TCRdb handled the public reads itself, with Q25 trimming in fastp and clone calling in MiXCR, and kept productive beta chains. A single entry per CDR3 protein holds the most common genes and DNA from its merged rows. This sample is represented by approximately 300,000 distinct CDR3 sequences; roughly 15% of them were singletons. The ten most abundant clones make up around 22% of the sample. Sequencing was performed on PBMCs or a T cell subset sorted from them (not recorded which). The receptors originated from a man between 18 and 29 years old who had mild COVID-19 (a few samples of this study predate the infection). The sample titles of this study are shuffled in the database, so cell type and time point are left out; the donor was told from shared clones.

This clonotype has just a few counts. J is TRBJ2-7 and V is TRBV19, with a possible D match to TRBD1 (5 bases). The CDR3 is 16 amino acids. With 4 bases removed from V and 0 bases from J, the gap between germline ends came to 16 bases. Germline V CDR1 and CDR2: LNHDA, SQIVND (reference sequence). This CDR3 is CASSRSLDSISYEQYF. CDR3 in DNA: TGTGCCAGTAGTAGATCATTAGACAGCATCTCCTACGAGCAGTACTTC.

This chain links TRBV7-9 with TRBJ2-1, with unresolved D. The CDR3 totals 14 residues. The V gene lost 3 bases and the J gene lost 5 bases, with 11 bases spanning the gap. Per germline, CDR1 SEHNR and CDR2 FQNEAQ (reference sequence). CDR3 DNA: TGTGCCAGCAGCTTCGGAATCCGGGACAATGAGCAGTTCTTC. This codes for CASSFGIRDNEQFF.

The chain recombines TRBV9 with TRBJ2-1; no reliable D call. There are 15 residues in the CDR3. V shed 0 bases and J shed 3 bases, with 10 bases lying between them. Germline loops: CDR1 SGDLS, CDR2 YYNGEE. CDR3: CASSVGGLGYNEQFF. CDR3 coding DNA: TGTGCCAGCAGCGTAGGCGGTCTCGGCTACAATGAGCAGTTCTTC.

This clonotype occurred a few times. V usage is TRBV24-1 and J usage is TRBJ2-3, with 8 nucleotides matching TRBD1. The CDR3 runs to 15 residues. Trimming removed 7 bases from V and 0 bases from J; junction bases left unmatched: 5. Germline V gene sequence: CDR1 KGHDR, CDR2 SFDVKD. The CDR3 nucleotides read TGTGCCACCAGGAGCCGGGACAGGAGCACAGATACGCAGTATTTT. Its protein is CATRSRDRSTDTQYF.

CDR3: CASSPTRLPNEQFF. The CDR3 coding sequence is TGTGCCAGCAGCCCCACCCGGTTGCCCAATGAGCAGTTCTTC. The chain has TRBV3-1 and TRBJ2-1; D not certain. Germline V gene data show CDR1 as LGHDT and CDR2 as YNNKEL (reference sequence). This CDR3 is 14 amino acids long. Trimming removed 4 bases at V and 6 bases at J, with 13 bases between.

The chain joins TRBV9 to TRBJ2-3; 8 bases are shared with TRBD1. This CDR3 spans 14 amino acids. The germline gives CDR1 SGDLS, CDR2 YYNGEE. V shed 3 bases and J 5 bases; nucleotides not matched to a gene: 5. CDR3 nucleotides: TGTGCCAGCAGCGCCGGACAGGGACAAGATACGCAGTATTTT. The encoded protein is CASSAGQGQDTQYF.

This clonotype turned up a few times. The CDR3 is CASSPVEGGGYGYTF. CDR3 DNA: TGTGCCAGCTCACCTGTCGAAGGGGGCGGCTATGGCTACACCTTC. The chain is built from TRBV18 and TRBJ1-2; TRBD1 agrees at 7 bases. The V gene end was trimmed by 3 bases and the J gene end by 4 bases; junction bases not matched to a gene: 8. The germline V gene has CDR1 KGHSH and CDR2 LQKENI. There are 15 residues in the CDR3. Using reference TRBV18 and TRBJ1-2 for the parts outside the CDR3, the full variable domain is NAGVMQNPRHLVRRRGQEARLRCSPMKGHSHVYWYRQLPEEGLKFMVYLQKENIIDESGMPKERFSAEFPKEGPSILRIQQVVRGDSAAYFCASSPVEGGGYGYTFGSGTRLTVV.

This clonotype was observed at least ten times. V and J are TRBV24-1 and TRBJ1-1, with a tentative D call TRBD1 (6 bases). This CDR3 comprises 14 residues. The V end lost 5 bases, the J end lost 6 bases, and 15 bases lay between the germline ends. The germline V gene encodes CDR1 KGHDR and CDR2 SFDVKD. This CDR3 is CATSAKGEGAEAFF. DNA of the CDR3: TGTGCCACCAGTGCCAAGGGGGAGGGAGCTGAAGCTTTCTTT.

This chain links TRBV27 with TRBJ1-6; D may be TRBD1 (6 bases). This CDR3 is built from 15 residues. V shed 0 bases and J shed 8 bases, with 11 bases lying between them. Looked up from germline, CDR1 is MNHEY and CDR2 is SMNVEV (reference sequence). The CDR3 region has the DNA TGTGCCAGCAGTTTATCGGGGAGGGGGTATTCACCCCTCCACTTT. Its translation is CASSLSGRGYSPLHF.